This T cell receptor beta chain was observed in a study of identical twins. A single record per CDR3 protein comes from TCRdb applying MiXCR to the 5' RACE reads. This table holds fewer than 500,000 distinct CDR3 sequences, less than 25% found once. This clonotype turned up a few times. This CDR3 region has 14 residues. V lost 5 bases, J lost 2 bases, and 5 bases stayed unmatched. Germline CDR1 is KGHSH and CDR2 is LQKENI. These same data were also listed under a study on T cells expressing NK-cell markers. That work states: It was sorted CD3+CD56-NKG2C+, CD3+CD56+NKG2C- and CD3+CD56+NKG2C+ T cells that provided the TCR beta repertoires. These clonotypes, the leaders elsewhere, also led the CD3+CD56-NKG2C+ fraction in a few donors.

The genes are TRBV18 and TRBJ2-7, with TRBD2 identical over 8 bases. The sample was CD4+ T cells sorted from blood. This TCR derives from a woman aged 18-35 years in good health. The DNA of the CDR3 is TGTGCCAGCTCAACTAGCGGATTAACCTACGAGCAGTACTTC. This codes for CASSTSGLTYEQYF.